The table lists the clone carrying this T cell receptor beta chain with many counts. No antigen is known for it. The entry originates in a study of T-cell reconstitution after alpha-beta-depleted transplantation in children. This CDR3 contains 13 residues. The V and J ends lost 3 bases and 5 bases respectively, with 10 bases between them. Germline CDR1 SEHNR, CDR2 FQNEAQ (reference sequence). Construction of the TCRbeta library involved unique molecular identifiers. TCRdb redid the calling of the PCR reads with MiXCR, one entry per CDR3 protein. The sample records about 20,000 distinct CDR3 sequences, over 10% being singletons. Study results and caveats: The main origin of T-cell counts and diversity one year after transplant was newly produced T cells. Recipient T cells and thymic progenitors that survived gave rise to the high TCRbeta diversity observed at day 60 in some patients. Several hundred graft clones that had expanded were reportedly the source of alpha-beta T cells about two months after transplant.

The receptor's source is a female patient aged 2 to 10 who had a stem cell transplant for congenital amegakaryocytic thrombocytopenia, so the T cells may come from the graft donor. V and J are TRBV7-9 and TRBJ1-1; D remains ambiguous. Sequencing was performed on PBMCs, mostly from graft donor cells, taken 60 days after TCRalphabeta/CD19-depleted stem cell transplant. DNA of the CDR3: TGTGCCAGCAGCTTCCCAAGCTGGACTGAAGCTTTCTTT. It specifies CASSFPSWTEAFF.